A selection of T cell receptor beta chains follows, all from one sample in a study of T cell changes during pregnancy in multiple sclerosis. Method: immunoSEQ multiplex PCR; TCRdb's copy keeps in-frame clones and lacks some. This table has 40,000 to 55,000 clones, more than 90% appearing once. The material was CD4+ T cells from peripheral blood mononuclear cells, obtained before pregnancy. Receptor source: a female donor with multiple sclerosis, enrolled in a pregnancy study. Both conserved end residues are part of each CDR3. The D gene is left open where the match is weak. Not all rows give a size; the values are once, few, many and, for expanded clones, a class.

d_call	v_call	clone_size	j_call	cdr3_nt	cdr3_aa
TRBD2	TRBV9	NA	TRBJ2-3	TGTGCCAGCAGCGTAGTCGGGACTAGCGGAGGTGAGGATACGCAGTATTTT	CASSVVGTSGGEDTQYF
TRBD2	TRBV10-1	NA	TRBJ2-7	TGCGCCAGCAGTGAGGGACTAGCGGGAGCGGGCTACGAGCAGTACTTC	CASSEGLAGAGYEQYF
TRBD1	TRBV5-6	NA	TRBJ2-5	TGTGCCAGCAGCCCGGAACAGGGGGCCCCACAAGAGACCCAGTACTTC	CASSPEQGAPQETQYF
TRBD2	TRBV6-6	NA	TRBJ2-3	TGTGCCAGCAGCCCCGGGACTAGCGGGAGGTCAGATACGCAGTATTTT	CASSPGTSGRSDTQYF
NA	TRBV5-1	NA	TRBJ1-3	TGCGCCAGCAGCTTGGGCGACAGTGGGGGAAACACCATATATTTT	CASSLGDSGGNTIYF
NA	TRBV21-1	NA	TRBJ1-1	TGTGCCAGCAGCGGGGAGCAGGGGGCCCAGGACACTGAAGCTTTCTTT	CASSGEQGAQDTEAFF
NA	TRBV2	NA	TRBJ2-6	TGTGCCAGCACCTTCAGCGTTGTACAGGGACGCTCTGGGGCCAACGTCCTGACTTTC	CASTFSVVQGRSGANVLTF
NA	TRBV30	few	TRBJ1-1	TGTGCCTGGATAGGAGTCTCTGAAGCTTTCTTT	CAWIGVSEAFF
TRBD2	TRBV19	NA	TRBJ2-5	TGTGCCAGTAGTATACTAGCGGGAGGGCCGGGTGAGACCCAGTACTTC	CASSILAGGPGETQYF
NA	TRBV27	once	TRBJ2-4	TGTGCCAGCAGTTTACGGGCAGGGGGAGGATTAAACATTCAGTACTTC	CASSLRAGGGLNIQYF
NA	TRBV6-6	NA	TRBJ1-1	TGTGCCAGCAGTTCACAGAGAAATTTTTTGAACACTGAAGCTTTCTTT	CASSSQRNFLNTEAFF
NA	TRBV5-1	NA	TRBJ1-1	TGCGCCAGCAGCTTGCAGTTGAACACTGAAGCTTTCTTT	CASSLQLNTEAFF
TRBD1	TRBV18	NA	TRBJ2-2	TGTGCCAGCTCACCTGCAGGGGGCAGGAACACCGGGGAGCTGTTTTTT	CASSPAGGRNTGELFF
NA	TRBV5-6	NA	TRBJ2-2	TGTGCCAGCAGCTTCAGGGCGACTGGGCACACCGGGGAGCTGTTTTTT	CASSFRATGHTGELFF
TRBD1	TRBV9	NA	TRBJ2-1	TGTGCCAGCAGCGTAGGAGGGACAGGGGGGTATGAGCAGTTCTTC	CASSVGGTGGYEQFF
TRBD1	TRBV6-1	NA	TRBJ1-1	TGTGCCAGCTCCGGGACAGGGGACTCGGGTGAAGCTTTCTTT	CASSGTGDSGEAFF
TRBD1	TRBV4-1	NA	TRBJ1-2	TGCGCCAGCAGCCAAACGGTGCTTATGACAGGGTTGAAGGATGGCTACACCTTC	CASSQTVLMTGLKDGYTF
NA	TRBV7-9	once	TRBJ1-5	TGTGCCAGCAGCTTAGAAGGTCAGGGTAAGCATTTT	CASSLEGQGKHF
TRBD1	TRBV27	NA	TRBJ1-2	TGTGCCAGCAGTTCGCCCGGGACAGGGGAAACTGGCTACACCTTC	CASSSPGTGETGYTF
NA	TRBV6-1	once	TRBJ2-4	TGTGCCAGCAATACAGGTCAGGACATTCAGTACTTC	CASNTGQDIQYF
TRBD1	TRBV7-6	NA	TRBJ2-5	TGTGCCAGCAGCTTAGGGGACAGGGTAGAGACCCAGTACTTC	CASSLGDRVETQYF
TRBD1	TRBV5-1	NA	TRBJ2-7	TGCGCCAGCAGCTCAACAGGGGTTGATTATGGGGACGAGCAGTACTTC	CASSSTGVDYGDEQYF
TRBD1	TRBV30	NA	TRBJ1-5	TGTGCCTGGAGTGTAAAGGGACAGGGCATATCTTATCAGCCCCAGCATTTT	CAWSVKGQGISYQPQHF
NA	TRBV18	NA	TRBJ1-1	TGTGCCAGCTCACCAGAAAAGGGGCTGAGGAACACTGAAGCTTTCTTT	CASSPEKGLRNTEAFF
TRBD1	TRBV28	NA	TRBJ2-1	TGTGCCAGCAGCTCTGGACAGGGTTCATACAATGAGCAGTTCTTC	CASSSGQGSYNEQFF
TRBD2	TRBV2	NA	TRBJ2-1	TGTGCCAGCAGAGCTCGAGGGACTAGCGGGTACAATGAGCAGTTCTTC	CASRARGTSGYNEQFF
NA	TRBV7-8	NA	TRBJ1-2	TGTGCCAGCAGCTTAAAGTGGCCAGGGAGGGGCTACACCTTC	CASSLKWPGRGYTF
NA	TRBV10-1	few	TRBJ1-1	TGCGCCAGCAGTGGTAGGACGGGGGGGAACACTGAAGCTTTCTTT	CASSGRTGGNTEAFF
TRBD1	TRBV5-1	NA	TRBJ2-1	TGCGCCACCGACAGGGGCCTTCAGAGCTCCTACAATGAGCAGTTCTTC	CATDRGLQSSYNEQFF
NA	TRBV21-1	NA	TRBJ1-2	TGTGCCAGCAGCAAAAATGGGACAGGGGCCGGTTATCATACCTTC	CASSKNGTGAGYHTF
NA	TRBV7-2	NA	TRBJ1-3	TGTGCCAGCAGCTACGGACAGCCCGGGGGAAACACCATATATTTT	CASSYGQPGGNTIYF
NA	TRBV30	NA	TRBJ1-1	TGTGCCTGGAGTGTGTGGAGGGACACTGAAGCTTTCTTT	CAWSVWRDTEAFF
TRBD1	TRBV25-1	NA	TRBJ1-1	TGTGCCAGCAGTGAATTCCCGGGACAGGCTACGGACACTGAAGCTTTCTTT	CASSEFPGQATDTEAFF
NA	TRBV30	NA	TRBJ2-1	TGTGCCTGGAAGCAGGGCCTAGGGCGAAACAATGAGCAGTTCTTC	CAWKQGLGRNNEQFF
TRBD1	TRBV7-9	once	TRBJ2-7	TGTGCCAGCAGCTTATTTCCGATTAGGGACAGCAACTACGAGCAGTACTTC	CASSLFPIRDSNYEQYF
TRBD1	TRBV19	NA	TRBJ2-7	TGTGCCAGTAGTATTGGGACAGGGTCCGAGCAGTACTTC	CASSIGTGSEQYF
TRBD2	TRBV19	NA	TRBJ2-3	TGTGCCAGTAGTATACCGGGACTAGTTACAGATACGCAGTATTTT	CASSIPGLVTDTQYF
TRBD2	TRBV6-1	NA	TRBJ2-7	TGTGCCAGCAGTGAATCACTAGCGGACTACTACGAGCAGTACTTC	CASSESLADYYEQYF
TRBD1	TRBV19	NA	TRBJ1-5	TGTGCCAGTAGTAACCTGGGACAGGGCAATCAGCCCCAGCATTTT	CASSNLGQGNQPQHF
NA	TRBV4-2	NA	TRBJ2-1	TGTGCCAGCAGCCAAGATCCGTACAATGAGCAGTTCTTC	CASSQDPYNEQFF
NA	TRBV29-1	few	TRBJ2-7	TGCAGCGTCCGACCGGGGAAGCACGAGCAGTACTTC	CSVRPGKHEQYF
NA	TRBV5-1	NA	TRBJ2-7	TGCGCCAGCAGCTCAGGCCTTGCCGCGTCCTACGAGCAGTACTTC	CASSSGLAASYEQYF
TRBD1	TRBV7-2	NA	TRBJ2-7	TGTGCCAGCAGCTTAGCAGGACAGGGGTCCTACGAGCAGTACTTC	CASSLAGQGSYEQYF
TRBD2	TRBV7-9	NA	TRBJ2-3	TGTGCCAGCAGCCTCGGACTAGCGGGAGGCACAGATACGCAGTATTTT	CASSLGLAGGTDTQYF
NA	TRBV5-5	NA	TRBJ1-1	TGTGCCAGCAGCTTGGTGGCAGGGATAAACACTGAAGCTTTCTTT	CASSLVAGINTEAFF
NA	TRBV30	NA	TRBJ1-2	TGTGCCTGGAGTGTAGCGAACGTTGGCTATGGCTACACCTTC	CAWSVANVGYGYTF
TRBD1	TRBV9	NA	TRBJ2-5	TGTGCCAGCAGCGTTGGACAGGGGATAGGTTCAGAGACCCAGTACTTC	CASSVGQGIGSETQYF
NA	TRBV6-6	NA	TRBJ2-5	TGTGCCAGCAGCGACAGCTCAGGGACCCAGTACTTC	CASSDSSGTQYF
TRBD1	TRBV10-3	NA	TRBJ2-1	TGTGCCATCAGTCAGGGACAGGGGGGAATCAATGAGCAGTTCTTC	CAISQGQGGINEQFF
NA	TRBV19	NA	TRBJ1-1	TGTGCCAGTAGTATAGGAGGGGGCACTGAAGCTTTCTTT	CASSIGGGTEAFF
TRBD2	TRBV5-1	NA	TRBJ2-5	TGCGCCAGCAGCGGGGGACTAGCGGGAGGGCCGCTCCAAGAGACCCAGTACTTC	CASSGGLAGGPLQETQYF
TRBD1	TRBV7-2	NA	TRBJ1-2	TGTGCCAGCAGCTACTCCGGGACAGGGGGTAGTTATGGCTACACCTTC	CASSYSGTGGSYGYTF